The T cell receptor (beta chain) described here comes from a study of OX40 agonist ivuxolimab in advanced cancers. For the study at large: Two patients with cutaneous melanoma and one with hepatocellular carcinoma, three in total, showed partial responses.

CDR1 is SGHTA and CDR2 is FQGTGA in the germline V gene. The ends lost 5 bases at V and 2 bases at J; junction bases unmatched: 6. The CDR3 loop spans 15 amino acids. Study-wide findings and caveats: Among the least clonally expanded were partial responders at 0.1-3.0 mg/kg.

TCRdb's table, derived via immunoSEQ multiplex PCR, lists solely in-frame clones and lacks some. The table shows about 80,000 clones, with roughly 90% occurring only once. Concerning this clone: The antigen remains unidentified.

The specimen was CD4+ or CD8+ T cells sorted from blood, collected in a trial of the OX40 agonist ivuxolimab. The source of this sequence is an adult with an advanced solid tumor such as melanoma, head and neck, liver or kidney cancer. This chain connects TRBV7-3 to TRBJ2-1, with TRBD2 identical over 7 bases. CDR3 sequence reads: CASSLSGGTYNEQFF. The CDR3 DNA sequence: TGTGCCAGCAGCCTCTCCGGGGGGACCTACAATGAGCAGTTCTTC. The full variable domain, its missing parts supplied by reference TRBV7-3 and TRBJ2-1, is GAGVSQTPSNKVTEKGKYVELRCDPISGHTALYWYRQSLGQGPEFLIYFQGTGAADDSGLPNDRFFAVRPEGSVSTLKIQRTERGDSAVYLCASSLSGGTYNEQFFGPGTRLTVL.